Below are 17 T cell receptor beta chains sequenced from a single sample in a study of long-term antiretroviral therapy in people with HIV. Researchers report immunoSEQ v3.0 was run at survey level. Here immunoSEQ multiplex PCR was the method, and the copy in TCRdb shows in-frame clones only, minus some. Of some 40,000 clones detected, 80% to 85% appear once; the ten largest clones hold 5.2%. This material consisted of unsorted PBMCs, taken 1.5 years after starting antiretroviral therapy. Source of these receptors: a young man with HIV.

The rearrangement uses TRBV7-9 and TRBJ1-1, with D possibly being TRBD1 (5 bases). Trimming shortened V by 11 bases and J by 4 bases, and 8 bases separated the two germline ends. The V gene's germline CDR1 is SEHNR and CDR2 FQNEAQ (reference sequence). CDR3 length: 10 amino acids. The DNA for the CDR3 is TGTGCCGGGGGGGGCACTGAAGCTTTCTTT. As protein: CAGGGTEAFF.

The CDR3 DNA is TGTGCCAGCAATAGAGGGGGCATATCCTACGAGCAGTACTTC. Its protein product is CASNRGGISYEQYF. The chain links TRBV28 to TRBJ2-7; TRBD1 agrees at 7 bases. J gave up 1 base and V 7 bases, and 7 bases lay outside the gene matches. Germline CDR1 reads MDHEN; CDR2 reads SYDVKM. CDR3 length: 14 residues.

The V gene is TRBV7-9, the J gene TRBJ2-4; D ambiguous. The V end lost 8 bases, the J end lost 4 bases, and 12 bases lay between the germline ends. Germline V gene sequence: CDR1 SEHNR, CDR2 FQNEAQ (reference sequence). This CDR3 spans 13 amino acids. Written as DNA, the CDR3 is TGTGCCAGCCGTGGATCACTAAAAAACATTCAGTACTTC. Translating gives CASRGSLKNIQYF.

V usage is TRBV5-4 and J usage is TRBJ2-3; D remains unclear. V lost 7 bases to trimming and J lost 2 bases, with 17 bases between them. This CDR3 comprises 15 residues. Germline V lookup: CDR1 SGHNT, CDR2 YYREEE (reference sequence). CDR3 loop: CASHIGSNPTDTQYF. The CDR3 DNA sequence: TGTGCCAGCCATATAGGGTCTAACCCCACAGATACGCAGTATTTT.

The chain couples TRBV27 to TRBJ2-3; D assignment may be TRBD1 or TRBD2 (6 bases each). Germline loops: CDR1 MNHEY, CDR2 SMNVEV (reference sequence). This CDR3 is built from 15 residues. V shed 7 bases and J shed 1 base, with 15 bases lying between them. The CDR3 protein is CASTPRGAGTDTQYF. The CDR3 DNA sequence: TGTGCCAGCACCCCGAGGGGGGCCGGCACAGATACGCAGTATTTT.

The rearrangement links TRBV7-9 to TRBJ1-1; maybe TRBD1 (5 bases). The length of the CDR3 is 16 residues. Trimming took off 6 bases at V and 2 bases at J, with 19 bases between the two ends. The germline CDR1 and CDR2 sequences are SEHNR and FQNEAQ (reference sequence). The CDR3 loop reads CASRLLAGAGNTEAFF. The CDR3, as DNA: TGTGCCAGCAGACTCCTCGCCGGGGCAGGCAACACTGAAGCTTTCTTT.

V gene TRBV28 combines with J gene TRBJ2-7; 7 bases match TRBD2. CDR1 and CDR2 (germline): MDHEN, SYDVKM. The CDR3 is made up of 15 amino acids. The junction had 12 bases not matched to a gene; V was cut back by 5 bases and J by 5 bases. CDR3 nucleotide sequence: TGTGCCAGCAGTCCCCTGACTAGCTTCATCCACGAGCAGTACTTC. It yields the protein CASSPLTSFIHEQYF.

The chain links TRBV4-1 to TRBJ2-3; D uncertain. Germline values: CDR1 MGHRA, CDR2 YSYEKL. Trimming removed 5 bases at V and 6 bases at J, with 15 bases between. CDR3 length equals 14 residues. CDR3: CASSYFRATDTQYF. CDR3 DNA: TGCGCCAGCAGCTACTTCAGAGCGACGGATACGCAGTATTTT.

The chain combines TRBV7-8 with TRBJ2-1, with 11 nucleotides matching TRBD2. V shed 5 bases and J 7 bases; nucleotides not matched to a gene: 10. CDR3 length: 16 residues. Germline V gives CDR1 SGHVS, CDR2 FQNEAQ. The CDR3 loop reads CASSLRAGTSGNEQFF. The CDR3 DNA reads as TGTGCCAGCAGCCTACGCGCCGGGACTAGCGGAAATGAGCAGTTCTTC.

J is TRBJ2-7 and V is TRBV28; 9 bases are shared with TRBD2. The CDR3 sequence is 14 residues long. Germline CDR1 reads MDHEN; CDR2 reads SYDVKM. V was pared by 2 bases and J by 6 bases, with 5 bases of the junction left unmatched. CDR3 loop: CASSLGGGRAEQYF. CDR3 DNA sequence: TGTGCCAGCAGTTTAGGCGGCGGGAGGGCCGAGCAGTACTTC.

The V and J genes are TRBV2 and TRBJ2-5; 8 bases line up with TRBD1. V trimming: 4 bases; J trimming: 5 bases; junction bases outside the gene matches: 6. This CDR3 is 14 amino acids long. CDR1 and CDR2 (germline): SNHLY, FYNNEI. CDR3 nucleotides: TGTGCCAGCAGTGCCCCCGGGACAGGCGAGACCCAGTACTTC. Its translation is CASSAPGTGETQYF.

The chain has TRBV4-3 and TRBJ2-3, with TRBD2 as a possible D gene (5 bases). In germline, CDR1 is LGHNA, CDR2 YSLEER. The CDR3 loop spans 16 amino acids. V was shortened by 1 base and J by 2 bases, with 13 bases between the two germline ends. The CDR3 bases are TGCGCCAGCAGCCAAGTCGCAGCGGAACCCACAGATACGCAGTATTTT. This translates into CASSQVAAEPTDTQYF.

V usage is TRBV10-2 and J usage is TRBJ1-3; D is perhaps TRBD1 (6 bases). Trimming pared 0 bases from V and 4 bases from J, leaving 10 bases between. The germline V gene has CDR1 WSHSY and CDR2 SAAADI. This CDR3 comprises 15 residues. The CDR3 reads CASSESTQGGNTIYF. The CDR3, as DNA: TGCGCCAGCAGTGAGTCGACTCAGGGGGGAAACACCATATATTTT.

The chain recombines TRBV11-2 with TRBJ1-1, with D possibly TRBD1 on 6 matching bases. Germline lookup yields CDR1 SGHAT and CDR2 FQNNGV. V lost 3 bases to trimming and J lost 5 bases, with 7 bases between them. The CDR3 is made up of 12 amino acids. CDR3 DNA: TGTGCCAGCAGCTTTGACAGGACTGAAGCTTTCTTT. It translates to CASSFDRTEAFF.

The CDR3 DNA reads as TGTGCCAGCAACCAACAGGGGTCCGTCTATGGCTACACCTTC. It yields the protein CASNQQGSVYGYTF. The genes are TRBV6-6 and TRBJ1-2; 7 nucleotides match TRBD1. Per germline, CDR1 MNHNY and CDR2 SVGAGI (reference sequence). V was clipped by 7 bases and J by 4 bases; unmatched bases: 9. The length of the CDR3 is 14 residues.

The chain carries TRBV9 and TRBJ2-3; D possibly matches TRBD1 or TRBD2 (6 bases each). Trimming stripped 4 bases from V and 4 bases from J, with 13 bases between. In germline, CDR1 is SGDLS, CDR2 YYNGEE. The CDR3 is 14 amino acids. The CDR3 coding sequence is TGTGCCAGCAGCCCAAGGGGGACTTCAGATACGCAGTATTTT. Translation: CASSPRGTSDTQYF.

The V call is TRBV7-2, the J call TRBJ2-3, with TRBD2 identical over 12 bases. Unmatched junction bases numbered 18, after V lost 5 bases and J lost 9 bases. CDR1 and CDR2 from the germline V gene are SGHTA and FQGNSA. The CDR3 length is 18 residues. CDR3 in amino acids: CASSQGRGGLAGSETQYF. The CDR3 DNA is TGTGCCAGCAGCCAAGGGCGGGGGGGACTAGCGGGCAGTGAGACGCAGTATTTT. Full variable domain (outside the CDR3, taken from reference TRBV7-2 and TRBJ2-3): GAGVSQSPSNKVTEKGKDVELRCDPISGHTALYWYRQSLGQGLEFLIYFQGNSAPDKSGLPSDRFSAERTGGSVSTLTIQRTQQEDSAVYLCASSQGRGGLAGSETQYFGPGTRLTVL.